The source of this T cell receptor (beta chain) is a study of blood T cell repertoires in COVID-19 (dated by TCRdb to 2018 to 2020). Regarding the research as a whole: The collaborator samples originated in the United States, Italy and Spain and spanned the acute and convalescent phases of COVID-19. Samples came from the ongoing ImmuneRACE study (first 160 participants) plus 1,254 subjects from 6 global collaborators. Where HLA class I and class II types were available, the types were taken from metadata supplied by the sample provider, not from assay-based typing. The dataset comprised deeply sampled blood TCRbeta repertoires from subjects exposed to, actively infected with, or recovered from COVID-19. The material from the prospective study consisted of cDNA or gDNA derived from T cells, B-cell-depleted T cells, or PBMCs. The repertoires were released in a freely available public database intended as a resource for research on the immune response to SARS-CoV-2. The sample metadata nearly always contained a de-identified subject ID, COVID-19 status, age in years and sex.

Broader findings and caveats from the paper: Clinical and demographic metadata were provided uncurated, with the amount varying by source and participant.

Collaborating institutions collected whole blood in K2EDTA tubes following their own protocols. Collaborator samples were shipped for TCRbeta analysis as frozen whole blood, isolated PBMCs, or DNA extracted from either sample type. Including cysteine and phenylalanine, the CDR3 has 16 amino acids. The retained sequence is limited to the CDR3, 48 bases, with the frame set at the first base. Sequences SEHNR (CDR1) and FQNEAQ (CDR2) are obtained from the germline V gene (reference sequence). For this chain, trimming is 5 bases at the V end and 4 bases at the J end, and the number of junction bases without a gene match is 12. About this clone itself: Its antigen has not been determined. No base qualities exist here, and no much larger clone lies one base off it.

TCRbeta CDR3 regions were amplified from genomic DNA by means of the immunoSEQ Assay, a bias-controlled multiplex PCR. Regarding the original processing steps: Within the assay, amplification of reference gene primers was used to estimate how many nucleated cells each sample contained. To quantify the absolute abundance of each unique TCRbeta CDR3 rearrangement, sequence reads were collapsed and filtered. For each sample, productive Simpson clonality was calculated as the square root of Simpson's diversity index across productive rearrangements. In TCRdb, the immuneACCESS table is reduced to in-frame sequences with V and J assigned. These tables do not hold every clone; where another copy was compared, an unresolved V gene accounts for under half, and the others remain unexplained. V and J calls and clone size are as listed in that table; D and trimming were resolved from the DNA. This sample holds 140,000 to 150,000 clones; more than 85% were observed only once. The ten biggest clones cover roughly 2.9% of the sample.

The TCR sequence derives from a man between 60 and 70 years old with active or convalescent COVID-19. The sample was peripheral blood. The chain links TRBV7-9 with TRBJ2-7, with TRBD1 identical over 9 junction bases. CDR3 reads: CASSIFGQGTLYEQYF. The DNA reads TGTGCCAGCAGCATCTTTGGACAGGGGACCCTTTACGAGCAGTACTTC.